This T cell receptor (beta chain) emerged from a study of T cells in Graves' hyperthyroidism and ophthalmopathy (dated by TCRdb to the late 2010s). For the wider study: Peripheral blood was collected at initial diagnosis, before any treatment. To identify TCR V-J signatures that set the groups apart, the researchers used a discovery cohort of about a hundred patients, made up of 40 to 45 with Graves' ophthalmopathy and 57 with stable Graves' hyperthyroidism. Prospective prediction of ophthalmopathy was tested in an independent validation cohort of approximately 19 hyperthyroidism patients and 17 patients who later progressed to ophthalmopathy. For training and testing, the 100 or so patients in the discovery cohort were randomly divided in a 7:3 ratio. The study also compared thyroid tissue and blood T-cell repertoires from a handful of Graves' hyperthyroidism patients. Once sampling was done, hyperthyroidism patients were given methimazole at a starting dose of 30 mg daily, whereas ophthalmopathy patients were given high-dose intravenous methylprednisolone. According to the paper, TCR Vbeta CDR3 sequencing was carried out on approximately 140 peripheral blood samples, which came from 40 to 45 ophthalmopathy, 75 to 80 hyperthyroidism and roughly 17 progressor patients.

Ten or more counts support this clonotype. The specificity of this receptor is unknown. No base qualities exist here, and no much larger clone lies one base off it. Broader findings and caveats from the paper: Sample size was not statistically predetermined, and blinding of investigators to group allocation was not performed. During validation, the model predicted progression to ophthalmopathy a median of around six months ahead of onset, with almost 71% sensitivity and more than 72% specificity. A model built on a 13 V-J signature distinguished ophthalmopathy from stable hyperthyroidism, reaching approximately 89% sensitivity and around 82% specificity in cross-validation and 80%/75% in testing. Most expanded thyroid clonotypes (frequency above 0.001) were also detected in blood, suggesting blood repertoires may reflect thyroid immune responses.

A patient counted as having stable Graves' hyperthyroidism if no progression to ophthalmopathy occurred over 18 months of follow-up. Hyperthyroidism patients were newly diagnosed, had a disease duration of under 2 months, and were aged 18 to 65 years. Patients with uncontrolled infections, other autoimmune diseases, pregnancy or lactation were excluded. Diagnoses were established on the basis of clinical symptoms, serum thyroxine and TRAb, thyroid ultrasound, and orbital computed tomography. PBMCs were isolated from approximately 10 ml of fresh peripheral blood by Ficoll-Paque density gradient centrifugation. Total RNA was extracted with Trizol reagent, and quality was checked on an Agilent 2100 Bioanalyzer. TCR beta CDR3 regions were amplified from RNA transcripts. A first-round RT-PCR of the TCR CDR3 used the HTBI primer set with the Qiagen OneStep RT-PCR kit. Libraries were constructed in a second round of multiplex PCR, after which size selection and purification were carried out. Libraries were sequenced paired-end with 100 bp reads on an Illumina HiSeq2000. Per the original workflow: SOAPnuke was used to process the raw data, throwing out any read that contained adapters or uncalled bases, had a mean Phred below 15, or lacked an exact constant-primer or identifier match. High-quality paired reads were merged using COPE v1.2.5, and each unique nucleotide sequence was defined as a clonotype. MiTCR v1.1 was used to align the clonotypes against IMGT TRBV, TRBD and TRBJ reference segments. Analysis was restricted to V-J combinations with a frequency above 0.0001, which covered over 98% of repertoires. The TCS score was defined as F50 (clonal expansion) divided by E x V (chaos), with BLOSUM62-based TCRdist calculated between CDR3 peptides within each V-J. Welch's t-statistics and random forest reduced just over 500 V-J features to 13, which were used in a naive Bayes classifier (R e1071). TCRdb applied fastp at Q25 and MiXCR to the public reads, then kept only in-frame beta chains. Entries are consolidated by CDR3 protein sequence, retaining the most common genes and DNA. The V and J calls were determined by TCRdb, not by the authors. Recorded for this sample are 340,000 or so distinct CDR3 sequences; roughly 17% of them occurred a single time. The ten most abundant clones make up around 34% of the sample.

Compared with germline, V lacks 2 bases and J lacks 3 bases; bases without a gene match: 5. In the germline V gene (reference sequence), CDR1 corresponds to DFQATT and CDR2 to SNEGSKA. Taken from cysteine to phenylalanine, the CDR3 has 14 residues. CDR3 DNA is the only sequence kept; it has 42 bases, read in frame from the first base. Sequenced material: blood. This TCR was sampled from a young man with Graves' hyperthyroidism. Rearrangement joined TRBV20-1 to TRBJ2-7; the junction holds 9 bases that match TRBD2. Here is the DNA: TGCAGTGCTAGATACCCTAGCGGGGTCTACGAGCAGTACTTC. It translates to CSARYPSGVYEQYF.